This T cell receptor (beta chain) was identified in a study of blood T cells in healthy people across ages. J gave up 11 bases and V 3 bases, and 16 bases lay outside the gene matches. Germline CDR1 reads SGHRS; CDR2 reads YFSETQ. This CDR3 region has 15 residues. PCR was performed a second time for roughly 7 to 11 cycles using a sample-barcoded 5' primer and a J-beta primer mix. TCRdb recomputed calls from the 5' RACE reads with MiXCR, one row per CDR3 protein. The sample holds approximately 1.5 million distinct CDR3 sequences, under 55% seen once. V and J are TRBV5-1 and TRBJ2-5; 7 bases align to TRBD1. Sequenced: blood. The TCR originated in a woman aged 18-35 years in good health. Written as DNA, the CDR3 is TGCGCCAGCAGCTCCCCGGGAAGGGGGCATAGAGAGCAGTACTTC. Translating gives CASSSPGRGHREQYF.